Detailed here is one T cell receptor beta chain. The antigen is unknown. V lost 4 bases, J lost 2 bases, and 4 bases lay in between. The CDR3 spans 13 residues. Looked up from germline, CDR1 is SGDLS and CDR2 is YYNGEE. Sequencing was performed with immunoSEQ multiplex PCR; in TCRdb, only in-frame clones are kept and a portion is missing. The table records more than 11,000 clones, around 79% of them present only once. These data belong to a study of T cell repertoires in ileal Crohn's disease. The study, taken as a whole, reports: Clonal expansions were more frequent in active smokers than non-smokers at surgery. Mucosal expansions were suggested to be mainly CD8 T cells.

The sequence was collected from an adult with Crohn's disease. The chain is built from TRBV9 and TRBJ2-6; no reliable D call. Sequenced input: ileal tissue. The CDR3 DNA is TGTGCCAGCAGCCCAACTGGGGCCAACGTCCTGACTTTC. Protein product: CASSPTGANVLTF.